This T cell receptor beta chain was sequenced during a study of shared clonotypes between healthy human individuals. The CDR3 totals 15 residues. Germline CDR1 and CDR2: KGHSH and LQKENI. With 4 bases removed from V and 7 bases from J, the gap between germline ends came to 19 bases. Profiling relied on immunoSEQ multiplex PCR, and the TCRdb table lists in-frame clones only, not all of them. The table lists hundreds of thousands of clones, around 72% of them singletons. The rearrangement links TRBV18 to TRBJ1-2; D is unclear. The sequenced sample was memory CD4+ T cells sorted from blood. Subset of the sample: CD45RA-negative fraction. This TCR derives from a woman aged 25 to 39 in good health. The CDR3 DNA follows: TGTGCCAGCTCACTAGAAGACCGGTCTATTGTTGGCTACACCTTC. Translated, it gives CASSLEDRSIVGYTF.